This TCR beta chain was sequenced for a study of regulatory dendritic cells for organ transplantation. Study-wide results and caveats: Among resting subsets, memory CD8+ cells contained the most alloreactive clonotypes.

Allogeneic regulatory or mature dendritic cells were co-cultured for about 5 days with CFSE-labeled sorted T cells at 1:10. Profiling relied on immunoSEQ multiplex PCR, and the TCRdb table lists in-frame clones only, not all of them. The sample consists of about 4,200 clones, around three fifths of them appearing once. Remarks on this clone: The target antigen is unknown.

The specimen was memory CD8+ T cells from blood cultured with regulatory dendritic cells. Subset noted: CD45RO+ memory T cells. The source is a human donor in good health.

CDR3 DNA: TGTGCCAGCAGTTACGACTGGCGGGGGGGCGGGGAGACCCAGTACTTC. This translates into CASSYDWRGGGETQYF. The gene calls are TRBV11-2 and TRBJ2-5, with 9 nucleotides matching TRBD2. CDR3 size: 16 residues. Trimming at V came to 6 bases and at J to 5 bases, leaving 13 bases not matched to a gene. From germline, CDR1 is SGHAT and CDR2 FQNNGV.